These T cell receptor beta chains were read from a single sample in a study of cytomegalovirus exposure and HLA in healthy donors. Only in-frame clones appear in the TCRdb table, and some are missing; sequencing was by immunoSEQ multiplex PCR. Of over 150,000 clones in the sample, 85% were seen once. Material for sequencing was PBMCs. All receptors derive from a boy younger than 10 in good health and CMV-seronegative. The CDR3 runs from the conserved cysteine through the conserved F or W. The D gene is left open where the match is weak. The size entry is marked missing in some rows and otherwise reads once, few, many or a size class.

abundance | j_gene | v_gene | d_gene | CDR3nt | CDR3aa
NA | TRBJ1-1 | TRBV7-6 | TRBD1 | TGTGCCAGCAGCCTTACAGGGGGAGCCACTGAAGCTTTCTTT | CASSLTGGATEAFF
few | TRBJ2-7 | TRBV7-8 | NA | TGTGCCAGCAGCTTAGTGGGCGAGACCTACGAGCAGTACTTC | CASSLVGETYEQYF
once | TRBJ2-2 | TRBV25-1 | NA | TGTGCCAGCAGTGGGAGGCAGGGGAATACCGGGGAGCTGTTTTTT | CASSGRQGNTGELFF
NA | TRBJ1-1 | TRBV2 | NA | TGTGCCAGCAGTCTACAGGGAAACACTGAAGCTTTCTTT | CASSLQGNTEAFF
NA | TRBJ2-3 | TRBV5-4 | TRBD1 | TGTGCCAGCAGAAACTGGACAGGGCGCACAGATACGCAGTATTTT | CASRNWTGRTDTQYF
NA | TRBJ1-5 | TRBV6-5 | NA | TGTGCCAGCATGGGCAGGGTAGGCAATCAGCCCCAGCATTTT | CASMGRVGNQPQHF
few | TRBJ2-7 | TRBV18 | NA | TGTGCCAGCTCACCACCGTTGTCTGAGACGGGTTACGAGCAGTACTTC | CASSPPLSETGYEQYF
NA | TRBJ1-1 | TRBV6-5 | NA | TGTGCCAGTCGTAAGAACACTGAAGCTTTCTTT | CASRKNTEAFF
NA | TRBJ1-2 | TRBV28 | TRBD1 | TGTGCCAGCAACAAAAGGAACAGGGGGGGCGGTGGCTACACCTTC | CASNKRNRGGGGYTF
NA | TRBJ2-5 | TRBV6-1 | NA | TGTGCCAGCAGTGGGGGGGTACAAGAGACCCAGTACTTC | CASSGGVQETQYF
once | TRBJ2-5 | TRBV7-9 | NA | TGTTCCAGCAGCTTAGTCGACCAGGGGCGAGAGACCCAGTACTTC | CSSSLVDQGRETQYF
NA | TRBJ1-5 | TRBV7-2 | NA | TGTGCCAGCAGACCAGGCCCCAATCAGCCCCAGCATTTT | CASRPGPNQPQHF
NA | TRBJ2-1 | TRBV5-1 | TRBD2 | TGCGCCAGCAGCGAGACTAGCGGGGACAATGAGCAGTTCTTC | CASSETSGDNEQFF